This T cell receptor (beta chain) was documented in a study of read filtering for tumor transcriptome and immune sequencing. The library was built from around 400 ng RNA with molecular barcoded adaptors for alpha/delta and beta/gamma chains. TCRdb re-analysed the reads in MiXCR, keeping a single row per CDR3 protein. The sample lists roughly 61,000 distinct CDR3 sequences, about 12% occurring once. This clonotype was seen ten or more times. The CDR3 length is 20 residues. The ends lost 0 bases at V and 0 bases at J; junction bases unmatched: 16. Germline assignment: CDR1 SGHDN and CDR2 FVKESK. The J gene is TRBJ2-7, the V gene TRBV14, with 8 bases identical to TRBD2. The specimen sequenced was a population of CD138-negative cells sorted from bone marrow. This receptor was taken from a donor aged 40 or over with multiple myeloma. CDR3 in amino acids: CASSQDFIASSGWSSYEQYF. DNA for the CDR3: TGTGCCAGCAGCCAAGATTTTATAGCGTCTAGCGGGTGGAGCTCCTACGAGCAGTACTTC.